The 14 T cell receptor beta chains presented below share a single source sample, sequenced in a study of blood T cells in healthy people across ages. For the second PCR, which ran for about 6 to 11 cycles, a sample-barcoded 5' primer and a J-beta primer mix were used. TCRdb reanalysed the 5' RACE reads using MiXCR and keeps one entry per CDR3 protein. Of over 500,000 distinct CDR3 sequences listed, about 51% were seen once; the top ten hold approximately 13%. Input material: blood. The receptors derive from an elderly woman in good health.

The CDR3 protein is CASSGLAGIMETQYF. The CDR3 nucleotides are TGTGCCAGCTCGGGACTAGCGGGAATTATGGAGACCCAGTACTTC. The chain recombines TRBV6-6 with TRBJ2-5; 13 bases line up with TRBD2. With V trimmed by 8 bases and J by 5 bases, 8 bases remained unmatched. This CDR3 has 15 amino acids. Germline assignment: CDR1 MNHNY and CDR2 SVGAGI (reference sequence).

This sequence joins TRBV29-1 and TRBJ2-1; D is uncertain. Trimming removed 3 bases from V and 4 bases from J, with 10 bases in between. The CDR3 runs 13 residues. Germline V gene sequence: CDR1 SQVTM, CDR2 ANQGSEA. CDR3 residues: CSVDLGSYNEQFF. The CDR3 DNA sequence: TGCAGCGTTGATCTGGGCAGTTACAATGAGCAGTTCTTC.

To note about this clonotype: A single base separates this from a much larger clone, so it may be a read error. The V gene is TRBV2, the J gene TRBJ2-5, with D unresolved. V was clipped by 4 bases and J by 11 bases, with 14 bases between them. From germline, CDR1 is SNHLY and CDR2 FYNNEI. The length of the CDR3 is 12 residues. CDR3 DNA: TGTGCCAGCAGTGGACCCCTAAATGAGCAGTACTTC. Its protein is CASSGPLNEQYF.

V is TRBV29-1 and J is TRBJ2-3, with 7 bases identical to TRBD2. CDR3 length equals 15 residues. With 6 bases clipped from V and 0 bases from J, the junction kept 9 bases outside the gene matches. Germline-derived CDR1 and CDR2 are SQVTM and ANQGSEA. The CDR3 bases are TGCAGCGTGAGGGAGGGCGCCGCTAGCACAGATACGCAGTATTTT. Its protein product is CSVREGAASTDTQYF.

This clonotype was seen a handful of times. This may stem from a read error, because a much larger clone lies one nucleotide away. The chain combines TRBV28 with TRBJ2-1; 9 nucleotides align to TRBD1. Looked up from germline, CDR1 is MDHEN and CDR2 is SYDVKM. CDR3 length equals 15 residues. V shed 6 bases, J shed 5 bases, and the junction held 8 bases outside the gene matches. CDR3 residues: CASSRGQGIHNEQFF. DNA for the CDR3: TGTGCCAGCAGCCGGGGACAGGGTATCCACAATGAGCAGTTCTTC.

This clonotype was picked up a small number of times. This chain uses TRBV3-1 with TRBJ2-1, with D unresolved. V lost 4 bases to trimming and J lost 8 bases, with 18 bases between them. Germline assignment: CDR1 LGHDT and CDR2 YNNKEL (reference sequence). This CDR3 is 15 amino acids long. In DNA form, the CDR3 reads TGTGCCAGCAGCCCTCTAGGAGCGATCCAGGATGAGCAGTTCTTC. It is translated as CASSPLGAIQDEQFF.

For the CDR3, the DNA is TGCGCCAGCGGGGGACAGGGGAATATGAACACTGAAGCTTTCTTT. Its translation: CASGGQGNMNTEAFF. The chain joins TRBV5-1 to TRBJ1-1; the match to TRBD1 covers 10 bases. Germline assignment: CDR1 SGHRS and CDR2 YFSETQ. V lost 7 bases to trimming and J lost 0 bases; unmatched junction nucleotides: 6. The CDR3 consists of 15 residues.

CDR3 residues: CASSKTSYEQFF. CDR3 coding DNA: TGTGCCAGCAGTAAGACTAGTTATGAGCAGTTCTTC. V gene TRBV5-5 combines with J gene TRBJ2-1, with D perhaps TRBD2 (6 bases). The CDR3 loop spans 12 amino acids. In germline, CDR1 is SGHKS, CDR2 YYEKEE (reference sequence). The V end lost 5 bases, the J end lost 8 bases, and 11 bases lay between the germline ends.

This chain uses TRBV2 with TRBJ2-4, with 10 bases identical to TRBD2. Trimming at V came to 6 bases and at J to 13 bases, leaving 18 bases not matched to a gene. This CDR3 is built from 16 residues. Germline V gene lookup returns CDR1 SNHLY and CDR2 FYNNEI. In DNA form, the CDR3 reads TGTGCCAGCAGCCTCGGGCTAGCGGGAGTAGACGGGGAGCAGTACTTC. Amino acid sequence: CASSLGLAGVDGEQYF.

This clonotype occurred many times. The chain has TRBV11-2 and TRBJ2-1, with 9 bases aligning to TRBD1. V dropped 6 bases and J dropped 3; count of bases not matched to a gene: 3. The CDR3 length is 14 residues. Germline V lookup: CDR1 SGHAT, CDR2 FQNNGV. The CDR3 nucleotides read TGTGCCAGCAGAGGACAGGGGAACTACAATGAGCAGTTCTTC. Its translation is CASRGQGNYNEQFF.

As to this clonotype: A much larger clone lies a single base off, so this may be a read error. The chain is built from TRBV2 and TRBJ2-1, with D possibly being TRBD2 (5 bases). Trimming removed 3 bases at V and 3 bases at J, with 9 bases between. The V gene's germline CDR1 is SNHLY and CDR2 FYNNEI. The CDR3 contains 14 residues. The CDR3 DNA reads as TGTGCCAGCAGTGACAGGAGGATCTACAATGAGCAGTTCTTC. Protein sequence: CASSDRRIYNEQFF.

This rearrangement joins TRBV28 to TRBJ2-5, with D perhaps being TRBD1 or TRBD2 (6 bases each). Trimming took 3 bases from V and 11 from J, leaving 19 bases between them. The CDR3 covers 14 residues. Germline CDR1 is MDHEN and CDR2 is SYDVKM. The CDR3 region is CASSLGGQVWEQYF. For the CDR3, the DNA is TGTGCCAGCAGTTTGGGGGGCCAGGTATGGGAGCAGTACTTC.

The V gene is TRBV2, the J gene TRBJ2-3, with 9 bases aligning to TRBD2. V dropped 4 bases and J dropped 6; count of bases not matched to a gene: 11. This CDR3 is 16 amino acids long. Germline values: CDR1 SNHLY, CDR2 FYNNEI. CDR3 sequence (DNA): TGTGCCAGCAGTGGCAGTTGGGGGCTAGCGGGGGATACGCAGTATTTT. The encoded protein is CASSGSWGLAGDTQYF.

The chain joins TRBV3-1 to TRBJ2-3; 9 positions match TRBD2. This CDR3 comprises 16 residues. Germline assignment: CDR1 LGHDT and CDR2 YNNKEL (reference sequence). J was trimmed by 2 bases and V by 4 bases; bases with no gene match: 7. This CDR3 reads CASSPLAGEVTDTQYF. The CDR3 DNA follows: TGTGCCAGCAGCCCCTTAGCGGGGGAAGTCACAGATACGCAGTATTTT.